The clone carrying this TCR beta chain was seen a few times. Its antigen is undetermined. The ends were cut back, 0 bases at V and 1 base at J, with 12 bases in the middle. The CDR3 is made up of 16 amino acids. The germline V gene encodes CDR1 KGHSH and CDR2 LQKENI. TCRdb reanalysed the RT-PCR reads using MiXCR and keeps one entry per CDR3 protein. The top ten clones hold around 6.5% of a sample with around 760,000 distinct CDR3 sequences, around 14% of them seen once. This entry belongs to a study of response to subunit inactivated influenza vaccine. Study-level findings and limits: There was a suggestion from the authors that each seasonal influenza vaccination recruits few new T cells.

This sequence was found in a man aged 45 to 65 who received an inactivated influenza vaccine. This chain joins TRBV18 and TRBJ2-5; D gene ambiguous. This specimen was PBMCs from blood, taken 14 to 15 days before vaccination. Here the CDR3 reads CASSPPLRLAQETQYF. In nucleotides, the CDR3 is TGTGCCAGCTCACCACCGTTGAGACTGGCCCAAGAGACCCAGTACTTC.